This T cell receptor (beta chain) was retrieved from a study of blood T cells in healthy people across ages. Each sample had at least 6.5 million PBMCs isolated. There are 14 residues in the CDR3. CDR1 and CDR2 (germline): MGHRA, YSYEKL. Primed by a sample-barcoded 5' primer and a J-beta primer mix, a second PCR proceeded for 7 to 11 cycles. TCRdb re-called the 5' RACE reads through MiXCR, storing one row per CDR3 protein. The sample records 1,100,000 or so distinct CDR3 sequences, roughly 45% being singletons. Sequencing was done on a sample of blood. The clonotype originates from a woman aged 55 to 70 in good health. This chain links TRBV4-1 with TRBJ2-5; no reliable D call. TRBJ2-7 explains the end of the DNA better; the J call may be wrong. The CDR3 loop reads CASSQGVSTHEQYF. As DNA, the CDR3 is TGCGCCAGCAGCCAAGGGGTGTCTACCCACGAGCAGTACTTC.